This is a list of T cell receptor beta chains from one sample in a study of identifying expanded T cells in peripheral blood. Clones were sequenced by immunoSEQ multiplex PCR, and TCRdb holds only the in-frame ones, with some missing. The sample consists of 45,000 to 60,000 clones, roughly four fifths of them appearing once. The sequenced material came from blood. These receptors all come from a person between 18 and 69 years old in good health. Both conserved end residues are part of each CDR3.

CDR3 length: 13
J gene: TRBJ1-5
V gene: TRBV7-6
CDR3 protein: CASSLDLNQPQHF

CDR3 length: 13
J gene: TRBJ1-5
V gene: TRBV5-4
CDR3 protein: CASSFAGNQPQHF

CDR3 length: 15
J gene: TRBJ2-2
V gene: TRBV7-2
CDR3 protein: CASRPGTENTGELFF

CDR3 length: 15
J gene: TRBJ2-5
V gene: TRBV18
CDR3 protein: CASSARGLLRETQYF

CDR3 length: 16
J gene: TRBJ1-3
V gene: TRBV6-6
CDR3 protein: CASSPGTGSSGNTIYF

CDR3 length: 19
J gene: TRBJ2-2
V gene: TRBV5-1
CDR3 protein: CASSPKTSGAASDTGELFF

CDR3 length: 15
J gene: TRBJ1-5
V gene: TRBV4-2
CDR3 protein: CASSGTGVSNQPQHF

CDR3 length: 13
J gene: TRBJ2-1
V gene: TRBV29-1
CDR3 protein: CSVESRGDSEQFF

CDR3 length: 16
J gene: TRBJ1-4
V gene: TRBV15
CDR3 protein: CATSRDYPAYNEKLFF

CDR3 length: 14
J gene: TRBJ2-1
V gene: TRBV9
CDR3 protein: CASSVAPDNNEQFF

CDR3 length: 16
J gene: TRBJ1-2
V gene: TRBV5-4
CDR3 protein: CASSRPVGQGASGYTF

CDR3 length: 11
J gene: TRBJ2-7
V gene: TRBV6-5
CDR3 protein: CASSLGTRQYF

CDR3 length: 13
J gene: TRBJ1-2
V gene: TRBV2
CDR3 protein: CASSWTESYGYTF

CDR3 length: 13
J gene: TRBJ1-5
V gene: TRBV27
CDR3 protein: CASRRGVGQPQHF

CDR3 length: 15
J gene: TRBJ1-5
V gene: TRBV7-2
CDR3 protein: CASTLRGESNQPQHF

CDR3 length: 15
J gene: TRBJ1-6
V gene: TRBV2
CDR3 protein: CASSTTPGTGSPLHF

CDR3 length: 14
J gene: TRBJ1-2
V gene: TRBV5-1
CDR3 protein: CASSLGLVGDGYTF

CDR3 length: 16
J gene: TRBJ2-3
V gene: TRBV18
CDR3 protein: CASSQSPDSYTDTQYF